These 21 T cell receptor beta chains came from one sample sequenced in a study of radiation and T cells in renal cell carcinoma. Time point here: baseline pretreatment blood. Treatment meaning: 15 Gy SBRT to primary tumor, nephrectomy 4 weeks later. Sequencing was performed with immunoSEQ multiplex PCR; in TCRdb, only in-frame clones are kept and a portion is missing. This sample yields 100,000 to 150,000 clones, of which roughly 80% are seen a single time; 3% belongs to the top ten. The input for sequencing was blood, taken from a patient whose treatment included radiotherapy and nephrectomy. These receptors all come from a woman aged 60-70 years with renal cell carcinoma.

This clone came up once. V gene TRBV9 combines with J gene TRBJ1-4; the D is unclear. V was trimmed by 3 bases and J by 7 bases, leaving 16 bases between them. The CDR3 contains 15 residues. The germline gives CDR1 SGDLS, CDR2 YYNGEE. The CDR3 sequence: CASSAGRNPFEKLFF. The DNA for the CDR3 is TGTGCCAGCAGCGCTGGGAGGAACCCTTTTGAAAAACTGTTTTTT.

V is TRBV6-6 and J is TRBJ2-2, with 10 nucleotides matching TRBD1. Per the germline V gene, CDR1 is MNHNY and CDR2 is SVGAGI (reference sequence). This CDR3 has 15 residues. J lost 2 bases, V lost 5 bases, and 2 bases had no gene match. CDR3 residues: CASSLTGGNTGELFF. CDR3 DNA sequence: TGTGCCAGCAGTCTGACAGGGGGCAACACCGGGGAGCTGTTTTTT.

This clone occurred once. The chain combines TRBV6-5 with TRBJ1-6; D call uncertain. Per the germline V gene, CDR1 is MNHEY and CDR2 is SVGAGI. This CDR3 contains 14 residues. V lost 0 bases and J 5 bases, leaving 5 bases between the germline ends. The CDR3 here is CASSYSGNNSPLHF. CDR3 coding DNA: TGTGCCAGCAGTTACTCCGGAAATAATTCACCCCTCCACTTT.

The CDR3 is CASSFYLGQGEAFF. The DNA of the CDR3 is TGTGCCAGTAGTTTCTACTTGGGACAGGGAGAAGCTTTCTTT. The chain has TRBV19 and TRBJ1-1; 9 bases are shared with TRBD1. The CDR3 totals 14 residues. Trimming took 5 bases from V and 8 from J; bases not matched to a gene: 9. The germline V gene encodes CDR1 LNHDA and CDR2 SQIVND (reference sequence). Full variable domain (missing parts from reference TRBV19 and TRBJ1-1): DGGITQSPKYLFRKEGQNVTLSCEQNLNHDAMYWYRQDPGQGLRLIYYSQIVNDFQKGDIAEGYSVSREKKESFPLTVTSAQKNPTAFYLCASSFYLGQGEAFFGQGTRLTVV.

The chain carries TRBV5-6 and TRBJ1-2; the match to TRBD1 covers 8 bases. Germline CDR1 is SGHDT and CDR2 is YYEEEE. V lost 4 bases and J lost 2; bases outside the gene matches: 7. CDR3 length: 15 residues. CDR3 loop: CASSLAGGVNYGYTF. For the CDR3, the DNA is TGTGCCAGCAGCCTGGCAGGGGGCGTAAACTATGGCTACACCTTC.

The rearrangement uses TRBV7-3 and TRBJ2-2, with no clear D. V was shortened by 6 bases and J by 0 bases, with 14 bases between the two germline ends. CDR3 length: 16 residues. Germline V gives CDR1 SGHTA, CDR2 FQGTGA. CDR3 coding DNA: TGTGCCAGCAGTATAACTATCCACGCGAACACCGGGGAGCTGTTTTTT. Its protein is CASSITIHANTGELFF.

This chain connects TRBV29-1 to TRBJ1-2; D may be TRBD1 (6 bases). The CDR3 is 12 amino acids. Germline V CDR1 and CDR2: SQVTM, ANQGSEA. CDR3 loop: CIAGGADYGYTF. The CDR3 DNA reads TGCATCGCGGGGGGGGCAGACTATGGCTACACCTTC. The full variable domain, completed using reference TRBV29-1 and TRBJ1-2, is SAVISQKPSRDICQRGTSLTIQCQVDSQVTMMFWYRQQPGQSLTLIATANQGSEATYESGFVIDKFPISRPNLTFSTLTVSNMSPEDSSIYLCIAGGADYGYTFGSGTRLTVV.

Of note for this clone: One junction end disagrees with the germline gene, perhaps due to a read error. CDR3: CASSEQGGEETQYF. Here the CDR3 DNA reads TGTGCAAGCAGTGAGCAGGGGGGGGAAGAGACCCAGTACTTC. This rearrangement joins TRBV2 to TRBJ2-5; D possibly uses TRBD1 or TRBD2 (7 bases each). CDR1 and CDR2 from the germline V gene are SNHLY and FYNNEI. There are 14 residues in the CDR3.

The chain links TRBV6-6 to TRBJ1-1; D is uncertain. CDR1 is MNHNY and CDR2 is SVGAGI in the germline V gene (reference sequence). CDR3 length: 12 amino acids. The V end lost 5 bases, the J end lost 12 bases, and 16 bases lay between the germline ends. CDR3 in amino acids: CASSGEGSRTFF. CDR3 sequence (DNA): TGTGCCAGCAGTGGAGAGGGCTCCCGGACTTTCTTT.

The chain recombines TRBV19 with TRBJ1-5; maybe TRBD1 (6 bases). V lost 4 bases and J 1 base, leaving 14 bases between the germline ends. This CDR3 has 16 amino acids. Germline CDR1 reads LNHDA; CDR2 reads SQIVND (reference sequence). CDR3 coding DNA: TGTGCCAGTAGTACCCGAAGAAGGGGGAGCAATCAGCCCCAGCATTTT. Residues: CASSTRRRGSNQPQHF.

The chain couples TRBV6-1 to TRBJ1-5; TRBD1 is a possible D gene (6 bases). The CDR3 runs to 13 residues. Germline lookup yields CDR1 MNHNS and CDR2 SASEGT. Trimming shortened V by 6 bases and J by 4 bases, and 10 bases separated the two germline ends. The DNA of the CDR3 is TGTGCCAGCAGCGGGACACCGAATCAGCCCCAGCATTTT. Amino acid sequence: CASSGTPNQPQHF.

CDR3 amino acids: CASSFMGGEQYF. The CDR3 DNA follows: TGTGCCAGCAGCTTTATGGGGGGGGAGCAGTACTTC. This chain links TRBV11-2 with TRBJ2-7; 7 bases map to TRBD2. Germline V gene sequence: CDR1 SGHAT, CDR2 FQNNGV. After removal of 3 bases from V and 7 bases from J, the junction contained 3 bases not matched to a gene. The CDR3 runs to 12 residues.

Comment on this clone: Different DNA sequences within this sample yield the same CDR3. This CDR3 is CASSYGGSTDTQYF. The CDR3 region has the DNA TGTGCCAGCAGCTACGGGGGAAGCACAGATACGCAGTATTTT. V is TRBV6-5 and J is TRBJ2-3, with D tentatively TRBD2 (6 bases). The CDR3 spans 14 residues. Trimming stripped 6 bases from V and 0 bases from J, with 10 bases between. Germline-derived CDR1 and CDR2 are MNHEY and SVGAGI.

The CDR3 region has the DNA TGTGCCAGCAGTTTCGAGGGTACTAGCACAGATACGCAGTATTTT. Protein: CASSFEGTSTDTQYF. The chain joins TRBV28 to TRBJ2-3, with D possibly being TRBD2 (5 bases). The germline gives CDR1 MDHEN, CDR2 SYDVKM. V was shortened by 3 bases and J by 0 bases, with 10 bases between the two germline ends. The CDR3 runs 15 residues. Complete variable domain (other parts from reference TRBV28 and TRBJ2-3): DVKVTQSSRYLVKRTGEKVFLECVQDMDHENMFWYRQDPGLGLRLIYFSYDVKMKEKGDIPEGYSVSREKKERFSLILESASTNQTSMYLCASSFEGTSTDTQYFGPGTRLTVL.

The rearrangement joins TRBV28 to TRBJ1-2, with D perhaps matching TRBD1 (5 bases). The CDR3 extends over 12 amino acids. Germline CDR1 and CDR2: MDHEN and SYDVKM. V gave up 5 bases and J gave up 6 bases, with 10 bases separating them. DNA of the CDR3: TGTGCCAGCAGTACCCAGGGCGATGGCTACACCTTC. Amino acid sequence: CASSTQGDGYTF.

The chain carries TRBV11-1 and TRBJ2-1, with D perhaps matching TRBD1 (7 bases). This CDR3 is built from 14 residues. The ends were cut back, 6 bases at V and 7 bases at J, with 16 bases in the middle. Germline CDR1 reads SGHAT; CDR2 reads FQDESV (reference sequence). The CDR3 region has the DNA TGTGCCAGCAGGGATTCGACAGGGAGGAATGAGCAGTTCTTC. Its translation: CASRDSTGRNEQFF.

The rearrangement joins TRBV27 to TRBJ2-1, with 9 positions matching TRBD2. J was trimmed by 7 bases and V by 1 base; bases with no gene match: 8. There are 16 residues in the CDR3. The V gene's germline CDR1 is MNHEY and CDR2 SMNVEV (reference sequence). The chain's CDR3 is CASSLLAGGLGNEQFF. The CDR3 DNA sequence: TGTGCCAGCAGTTTATTGGCGGGGGGGCTGGGAAATGAGCAGTTCTTC.

The chain combines TRBV5-1 with TRBJ1-1, with D uncertain. V was pared by 7 bases and J by 1 base, with 11 bases between. The germline CDR1 and CDR2 sequences are SGHRS and YFSETQ. This CDR3 comprises 13 residues. Here the CDR3 DNA reads TGCGCCAGCCGACAAGAGTCGAACACTGAAGCTTTCTTT. It yields the protein CASRQESNTEAFF.

This chain links TRBV14 with TRBJ2-5; the D is unclear. TRBJ2-7 explains the end of the DNA better; the J call may be wrong. Germline CDR1 SGHDN, CDR2 FVKESK. This CDR3 region has 12 residues. The DNA of the CDR3 is TGTGCCAGCAGCCAAGTATTCGCCGAGCAGTACTTC. This translates into CASSQVFAEQYF.

The V gene is TRBV6-1, the J gene TRBJ2-7; D ambiguous. From germline, CDR1 is MNHNS and CDR2 SASEGT. Deletions cut 4 bases from V and 1 base from J, with 8 bases between. This CDR3 region has 13 residues. As DNA, the CDR3 is TGTGCCAGCAGTGGCGACGGTTCCTACGAGCAGTACTTC. Translation gives CASSGDGSYEQYF.

The rearrangement links TRBV14 to TRBJ1-1; D remains unclear. This CDR3 comprises 12 residues. V was pared by 1 base and J by 2 bases, with 2 bases between. Looked up from germline, CDR1 is SGHDN and CDR2 is FVKESK. The CDR3 DNA follows: TGTGCCAGCAGCCAAGCTAACACTGAAGCTTTCTTT. Its protein product is CASSQANTEAFF.